The clone carrying this TCR beta chain came up a few times. This sample was taken from a study of T-cell reconstitution after alpha-beta-depleted transplantation in children. CDR1 is SGHRS, CDR2 YFSETQ, per germline. This CDR3 has 13 residues. V dropped 4 bases and J dropped 1 base, with 8 bases sitting between them. It was with unique molecular identifiers that the TCRbeta library was prepared. TCRdb independently ran MiXCR on the PCR reads; one entry per CDR3 protein. Of 250,000 to 350,000 distinct CDR3 sequences in the sample, about 10% are singletons; the top ten hold 10%. This chain connects TRBV5-1 to TRBJ1-1; D call uncertain. The material sequenced was PBMCs from the stem cell graft donor, taken from the stem cell graft. The sequence derives from a human donor who donated a stem cell graft to a child with SCID. CDR3 coding DNA: TGCGCCAGCAGCCACGCAGGGAACACTGAAGCTTTCTTT. It specifies CASSHAGNTEAFF.